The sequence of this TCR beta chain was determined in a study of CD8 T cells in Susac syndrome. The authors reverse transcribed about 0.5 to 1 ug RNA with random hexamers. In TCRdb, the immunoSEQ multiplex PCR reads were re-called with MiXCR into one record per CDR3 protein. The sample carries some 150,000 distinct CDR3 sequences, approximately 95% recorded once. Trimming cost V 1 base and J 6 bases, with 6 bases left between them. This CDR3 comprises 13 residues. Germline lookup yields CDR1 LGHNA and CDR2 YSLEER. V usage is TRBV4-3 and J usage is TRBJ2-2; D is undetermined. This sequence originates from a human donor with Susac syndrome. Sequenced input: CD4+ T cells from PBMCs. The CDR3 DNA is TGCGCCAGCAGCCAAGTGTCGGCCGGGGAGCTGTTTTTT. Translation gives CASSQVSAGELFF.